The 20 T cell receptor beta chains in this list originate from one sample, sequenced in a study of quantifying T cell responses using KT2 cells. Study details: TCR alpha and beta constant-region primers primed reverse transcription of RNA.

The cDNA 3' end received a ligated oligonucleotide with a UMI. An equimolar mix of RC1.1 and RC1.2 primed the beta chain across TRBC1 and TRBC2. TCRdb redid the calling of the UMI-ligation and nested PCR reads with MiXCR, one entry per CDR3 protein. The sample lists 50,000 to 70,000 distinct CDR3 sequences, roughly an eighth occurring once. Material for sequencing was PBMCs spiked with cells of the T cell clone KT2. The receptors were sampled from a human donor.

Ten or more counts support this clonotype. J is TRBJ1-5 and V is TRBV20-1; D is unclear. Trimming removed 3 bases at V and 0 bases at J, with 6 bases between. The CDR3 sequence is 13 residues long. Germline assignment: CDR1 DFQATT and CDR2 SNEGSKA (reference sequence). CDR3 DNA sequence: TGCAGTGCTAGGGAGAATAGCAATCAGCCCCAGCATTTT. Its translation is CSARENSNQPQHF.

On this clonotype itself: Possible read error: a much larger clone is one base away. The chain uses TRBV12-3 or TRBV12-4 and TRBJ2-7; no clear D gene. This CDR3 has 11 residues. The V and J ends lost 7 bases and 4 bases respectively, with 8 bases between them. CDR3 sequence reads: CASTLGYEQYF. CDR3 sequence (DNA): TGTGCCAGCACCTTAGGGTACGAGCAGTACTTC.

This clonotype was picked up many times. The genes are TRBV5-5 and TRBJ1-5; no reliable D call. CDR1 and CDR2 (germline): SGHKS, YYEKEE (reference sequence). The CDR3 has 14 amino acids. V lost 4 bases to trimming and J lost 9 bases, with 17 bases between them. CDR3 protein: CASSESSGLRPQHF. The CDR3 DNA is TGTGCCAGCAGCGAAAGCAGTGGTTTGAGGCCCCAGCATTTT.

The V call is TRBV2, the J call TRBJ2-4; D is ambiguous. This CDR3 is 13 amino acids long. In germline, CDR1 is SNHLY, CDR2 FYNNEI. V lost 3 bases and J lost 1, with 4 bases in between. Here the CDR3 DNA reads TGTGCCAGCAGTGAGGATGCCAAAAACATTCAGTACTTC. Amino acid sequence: CASSEDAKNIQYF.

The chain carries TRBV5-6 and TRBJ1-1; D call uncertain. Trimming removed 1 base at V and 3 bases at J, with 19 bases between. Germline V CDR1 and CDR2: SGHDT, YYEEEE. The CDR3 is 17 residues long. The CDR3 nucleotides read TGTGCCAGCAGCTTGCTGGTGGGTCGCCTGGAGGACACTGAAGCTTTCTTT. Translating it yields CASSLLVGRLEDTEAFF.

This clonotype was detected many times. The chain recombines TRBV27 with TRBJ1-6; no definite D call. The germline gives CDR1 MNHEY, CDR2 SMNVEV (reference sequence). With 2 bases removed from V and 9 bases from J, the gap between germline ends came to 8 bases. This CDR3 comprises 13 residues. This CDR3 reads CASSLTLTSPLHF. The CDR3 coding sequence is TGTGCCAGCAGTTTAACCTTGACTTCACCCCTCCACTTT.

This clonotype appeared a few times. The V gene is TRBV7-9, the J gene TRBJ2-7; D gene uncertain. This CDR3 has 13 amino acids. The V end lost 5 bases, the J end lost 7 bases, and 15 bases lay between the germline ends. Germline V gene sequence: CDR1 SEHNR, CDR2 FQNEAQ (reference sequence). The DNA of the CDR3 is TGTGCCAGCAGCGCCTACCAGACGTGGGAGCAGTACTTC. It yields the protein CASSAYQTWEQYF.

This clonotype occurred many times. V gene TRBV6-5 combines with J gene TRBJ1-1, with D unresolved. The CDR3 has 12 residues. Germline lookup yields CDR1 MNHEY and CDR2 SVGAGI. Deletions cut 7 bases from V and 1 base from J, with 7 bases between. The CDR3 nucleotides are TGTGCCAGCAAGCGGGGGAACACTGAAGCTTTCTTT. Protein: CASKRGNTEAFF.

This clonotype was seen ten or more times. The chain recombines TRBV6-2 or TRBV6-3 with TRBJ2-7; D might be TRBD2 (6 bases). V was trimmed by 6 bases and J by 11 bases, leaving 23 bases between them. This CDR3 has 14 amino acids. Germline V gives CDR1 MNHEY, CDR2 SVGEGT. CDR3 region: CASRTALAGLHEYF. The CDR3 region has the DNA TGTGCCAGCAGAACCGCCCTGGCGGGACTGCACGAGTACTTC.

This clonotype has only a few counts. CDR3 region: CASTPRGYEQYF. CDR3 in DNA: TGTGCCAGCACCCCGAGGGGGTACGAGCAGTACTTC. This chain connects TRBV6-2 or TRBV6-3 to TRBJ2-7, with D possibly being TRBD1 (6 bases). Germline CDR1 and CDR2: MNHEY and SVGEGT. The CDR3 extends over 12 amino acids. V lost 7 bases, J lost 4 bases, and 11 bases lay in between.

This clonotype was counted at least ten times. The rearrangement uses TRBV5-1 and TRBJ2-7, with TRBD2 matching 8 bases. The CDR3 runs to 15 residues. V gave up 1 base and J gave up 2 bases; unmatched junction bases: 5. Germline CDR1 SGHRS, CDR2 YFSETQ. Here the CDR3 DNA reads TGCGCCAGCAGCTTGAATCCGGGGGGGGCCTACGAGCAGTACTTC. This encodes CASSLNPGGAYEQYF.

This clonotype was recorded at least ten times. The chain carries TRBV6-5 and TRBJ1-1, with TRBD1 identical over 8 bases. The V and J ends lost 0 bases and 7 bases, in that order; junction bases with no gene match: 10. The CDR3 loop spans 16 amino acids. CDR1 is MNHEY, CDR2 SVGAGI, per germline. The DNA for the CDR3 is TGTGCCAGCAGTTACTCGGGGCAGGGGGCTCTCATTGAAGCTTTCTTT. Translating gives CASSYSGQGALIEAFF.

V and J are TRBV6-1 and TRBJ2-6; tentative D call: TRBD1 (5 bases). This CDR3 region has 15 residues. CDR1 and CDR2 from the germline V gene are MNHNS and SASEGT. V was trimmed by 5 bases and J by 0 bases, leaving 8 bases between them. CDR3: CASSSGFSGANVLTF. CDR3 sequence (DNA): TGTGCCAGCAGTTCAGGGTTCTCTGGGGCCAACGTCCTGACTTTC.

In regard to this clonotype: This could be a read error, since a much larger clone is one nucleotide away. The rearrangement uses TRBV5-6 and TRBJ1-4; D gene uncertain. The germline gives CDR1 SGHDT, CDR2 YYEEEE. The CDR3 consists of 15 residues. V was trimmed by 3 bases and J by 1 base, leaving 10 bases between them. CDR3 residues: CASSSPDETNEKLFF. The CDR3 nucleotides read TGTGCCAGCAGCTCCCCGGATGAAACTAATGAAAAACTGTTTTTT.

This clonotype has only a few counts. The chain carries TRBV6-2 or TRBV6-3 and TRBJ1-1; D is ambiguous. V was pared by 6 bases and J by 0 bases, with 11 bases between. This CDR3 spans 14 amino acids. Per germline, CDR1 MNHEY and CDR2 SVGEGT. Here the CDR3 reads CASRKTNMNTEAFF. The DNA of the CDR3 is TGTGCCAGCAGGAAGACAAACATGAACACTGAAGCTTTCTTT.

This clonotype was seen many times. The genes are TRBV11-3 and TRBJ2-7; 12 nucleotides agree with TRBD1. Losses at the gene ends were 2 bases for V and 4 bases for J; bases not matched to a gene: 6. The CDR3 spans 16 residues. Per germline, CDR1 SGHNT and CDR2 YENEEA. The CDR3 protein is CASSLPGQGAGYEQYF. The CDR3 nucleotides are TGTGCCAGCAGCTTACCGGGACAGGGGGCAGGTTACGAGCAGTACTTC.

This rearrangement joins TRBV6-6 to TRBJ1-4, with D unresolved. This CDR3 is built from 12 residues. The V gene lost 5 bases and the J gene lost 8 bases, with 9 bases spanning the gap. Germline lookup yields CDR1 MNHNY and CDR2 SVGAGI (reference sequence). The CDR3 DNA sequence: TGTGCCAGCAGTGGAAATGGAGAAAAACTGTTTTTT. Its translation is CASSGNGEKLFF.

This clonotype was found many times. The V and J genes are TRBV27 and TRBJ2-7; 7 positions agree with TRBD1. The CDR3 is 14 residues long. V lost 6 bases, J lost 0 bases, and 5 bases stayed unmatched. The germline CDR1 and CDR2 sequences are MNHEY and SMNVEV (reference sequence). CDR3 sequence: CASSWDRDSYEQYF. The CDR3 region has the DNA TGTGCCAGCAGCTGGGACAGAGACTCCTACGAGCAGTACTTC.

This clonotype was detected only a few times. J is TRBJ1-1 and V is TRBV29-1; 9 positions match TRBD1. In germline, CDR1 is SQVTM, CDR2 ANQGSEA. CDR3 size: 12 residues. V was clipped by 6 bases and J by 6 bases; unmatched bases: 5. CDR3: CSVQGATAEAFF. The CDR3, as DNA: TGCAGCGTACAGGGGGCGACGGCTGAAGCTTTCTTT.

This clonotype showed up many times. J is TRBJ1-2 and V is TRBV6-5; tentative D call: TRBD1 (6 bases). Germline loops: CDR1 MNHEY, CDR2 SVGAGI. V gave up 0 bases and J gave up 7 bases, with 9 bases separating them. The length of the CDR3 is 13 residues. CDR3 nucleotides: TGTGCCAGCAGTTACTCGCGGGGGCCTGGCTACACCTTC. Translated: CASSYSRGPGYTF.